This TCR beta chain comes out of a study of OX40 agonist ivuxolimab in advanced cancers. Notes on the study in general: With doses of 0.1 to 3.0 mg/kg, CD4+ and CD8+ blood T cells had undergone clonal expansion by week 6. CD8+ T cells (on average) carried more expanded clones than CD4+ T cells.

Germline assignment: CDR1 SQVTM and CDR2 ANQGSEA. CDR3 length equals 13 residues. Trimming stripped 7 bases from V and 4 bases from J, with 16 bases between. Turning to this clone: Its matching antigen is unknown.

Assay used: immunoSEQ multiplex PCR; TCRdb lists only in-frame clones, some missing. Counted here are roughly 71,000 clones, approximately 90% occurring once; the ten biggest clones make up about 1%. This specimen was CD4+ or CD8+ T cells sorted from blood, taken in a trial of the OX40 agonist ivuxolimab. The chain joins TRBV29-1 to TRBJ2-5, with D perhaps matching TRBD2 (5 bases). This TCR was recovered from an adult with an advanced solid tumor such as melanoma, head and neck, liver or kidney cancer. The CDR3 bases are TGCAGCGGTGTAACCTTCGAGGGAGAGACCCAGTACTTC. As protein: CSGVTFEGETQYF.